Listed below are T cell receptor beta chains from one sample, sequenced in a study of identical twins. A single record per CDR3 protein comes from TCRdb applying MiXCR to the 5' RACE reads. The sample lists more than 650,000 distinct CDR3 sequences, 6% to 6.5% occurring once. The specimen sequenced was naive T cells sorted from blood. These receptors were collected from a man between 18 and 29 years old in good health. CDR3s include the opening cysteine and the closing phenylalanine or tryptophan. Each record gives: clone size, V gene, CDR3 length, J gene, D gene, CDR3 DNA, CDR3 protein. A D gene is named only where the DNA matches it firmly. Only part of the rows carry a size: once, few, many, or a class if the clone is expanded.

abundance: few
v_gene: TRBV4-1
len: 17
j_gene: TRBJ2-4
d_gene: TRBD2
CDR3nt: TGCGCCAGCAGCCATCCCCTAGCGGGAGTCACCAAAAACATTCAGTACTTC
CDR3aa: CASSHPLAGVTKNIQYF

abundance: many
v_gene: TRBV4-2
len: 17
j_gene: TRBJ2-3
d_gene: NA
CDR3nt: TGTGCCAGCAGCCAAGAGGAACTTGGCTACACACGGGGTACGCAGTATTTT
CDR3aa: CASSQEELGYTRGTQYF

abundance: many
v_gene: TRBV28
len: 15
j_gene: TRBJ2-3
d_gene: NA
CDR3nt: TGTGCCAGCAGGAGACAGTCCCCAATCACAGATACGCAGTATTTT
CDR3aa: CASRRQSPITDTQYF

abundance: many
v_gene: TRBV6-2/TRBV6-3
len: 15
j_gene: TRBJ2-5
d_gene: NA
CDR3nt: TGTGCCAGCAGACCTCCCCTTAGCGGACAAGAGACCCAGTACTTC
CDR3aa: CASRPPLSGQETQYF

abundance: many
v_gene: TRBV10-3
len: 13
j_gene: TRBJ1-4
d_gene: NA
CDR3nt: TGTGCCATCAGTGTTGCGGATTCCGAAAAACTGTTTTTT
CDR3aa: CAISVADSEKLFF

abundance: many
v_gene: TRBV14
len: 12
j_gene: TRBJ2-1
d_gene: NA
CDR3nt: TGTGCCAGCAGCCAAGACCTTCATGAGCAGTTCTTC
CDR3aa: CASSQDLHEQFF

abundance: many
v_gene: TRBV4-1
len: 16
j_gene: TRBJ1-1
d_gene: NA
CDR3nt: TGCGCCAGCAGCCAAGACCGGGGGCCTGGGAACACTGAAGCTTTCTTT
CDR3aa: CASSQDRGPGNTEAFF

abundance: many
v_gene: TRBV12-3/TRBV12-4
len: 12
j_gene: TRBJ2-5
d_gene: NA
CDR3nt: TGTGCCAGCAGTAGAGTGGGGGGGACCCAGTACTTC
CDR3aa: CASSRVGGTQYF

abundance: NA
v_gene: TRBV20-1
len: 15
j_gene: TRBJ2-1
d_gene: NA
CDR3nt: TGCAGTGCTAGAGTTTGGGACCTTTCCTACAATGAGCAGTTCTTC
CDR3aa: CSARVWDLSYNEQFF

abundance: many
v_gene: TRBV29-1
len: 13
j_gene: TRBJ1-1
d_gene: NA
CDR3nt: TGCAGCGTTTCAGGGTCCGCAGGCACTGAAGCTTTCTTT
CDR3aa: CSVSGSAGTEAFF

abundance: few
v_gene: TRBV18
len: 14
j_gene: TRBJ1-5
d_gene: NA
CDR3nt: TGTGCCAGCTCACCACGTGGGGACAATCAGCCCCAGCATTTT
CDR3aa: CASSPRGDNQPQHF

abundance: few
v_gene: TRBV20-1
len: 14
j_gene: TRBJ2-3
d_gene: NA
CDR3nt: TGCAGTGCTAGAAAAGCAGGGGTCACAGATACGCAGTATTTT
CDR3aa: CSARKAGVTDTQYF

abundance: many
v_gene: TRBV29-1
len: 16
j_gene: TRBJ1-2
d_gene: NA
CDR3nt: TGCAGCGTTTTACCCGGGACACGGATGCTTAACTATGGCTACACCTTC
CDR3aa: CSVLPGTRMLNYGYTF

abundance: many
v_gene: TRBV6-1
len: 14
j_gene: TRBJ1-2
d_gene: TRBD1
CDR3nt: TGTGCCAGCAGCAACAGGGGAACTAACTATGGCTACACCTTC
CDR3aa: CASSNRGTNYGYTF

abundance: NA
v_gene: TRBV12-3/TRBV12-4
len: 14
j_gene: TRBJ1-2
d_gene: NA
CDR3nt: TGTGCCAGCAGTTTAGGGGGGGAACCCTATGGCTACACCTTC
CDR3aa: CASSLGGEPYGYTF

abundance: many
v_gene: TRBV6-1
len: 14
j_gene: TRBJ1-3
d_gene: NA
CDR3nt: TGTGCCAGCAGTGAAGTTGACTCTGGAAACACCATATATTTT
CDR3aa: CASSEVDSGNTIYF

abundance: many
v_gene: TRBV6-5
len: 15
j_gene: TRBJ2-7
d_gene: NA
CDR3nt: TGTGCCAGCAGTTACTCGTATGGGGAGTCCTACGAGCAGTACTTC
CDR3aa: CASSYSYGESYEQYF

abundance: many
v_gene: TRBV7-2
len: 15
j_gene: TRBJ2-1
d_gene: NA
CDR3nt: TGTGCCAGCAGCCGGACTGGTGGGGCGAACAATGAGCAGTTCTTC
CDR3aa: CASSRTGGANNEQFF

abundance: few
v_gene: TRBV4-3
len: 14
j_gene: TRBJ2-4
d_gene: TRBD1
CDR3nt: TGCGCCAGCAGCCAGTCGCGGACAGGAGGCATTCAGTACTTC
CDR3aa: CASSQSRTGGIQYF

abundance: few
v_gene: TRBV27
len: 15
j_gene: TRBJ2-7
d_gene: NA
CDR3nt: TGTGCCAGCAGTTTAAGGCTAGCCCTTCCCTACGAGCAGTACTTC
CDR3aa: CASSLRLALPYEQYF

abundance: few
v_gene: TRBV5-1
len: 16
j_gene: TRBJ1-4
d_gene: TRBD1
CDR3nt: TGCGCCAGCAGCTTGGGGGACAGGGTAACTAATGAAAAACTGTTTTTT
CDR3aa: CASSLGDRVTNEKLFF

abundance: NA
v_gene: TRBV7-9
len: 12
j_gene: TRBJ1-1
d_gene: NA
CDR3nt: TGTGCCAGCAGCCTAGGGGTGCCTGAAGCTTTCTTT
CDR3aa: CASSLGVPEAFF

abundance: few
v_gene: TRBV11-2
len: 18
j_gene: TRBJ1-1
d_gene: NA
CDR3nt: TGTGCCAGCAGCCCCGGTTCGGCGAGGCGCCTCAAGAGTCCTGAAGCTTTCTTT
CDR3aa: CASSPGSARRLKSPEAFF

abundance: NA
v_gene: TRBV3-1
len: 15
j_gene: TRBJ2-3
d_gene: NA
CDR3nt: TGTGCCAGCAGCCAAGATACGTCGGATTTTAATACGCAGTATTTT
CDR3aa: CASSQDTSDFNTQYF

abundance: many
v_gene: TRBV2
len: 9
j_gene: TRBJ2-7
d_gene: NA
CDR3nt: TGTGCCAGCAGTGAATTCGGGCCTTTC
CDR3aa: CASSEFGPF

abundance: many
v_gene: TRBV5-1
len: 17
j_gene: TRBJ2-3
d_gene: NA
CDR3nt: TGCGCCAGCAGCTTGGAGGGGCCTCCCCCCAGCACAGATACGCAGTATTTT
CDR3aa: CASSLEGPPPSTDTQYF

abundance: few
v_gene: TRBV5-1
len: 15
j_gene: TRBJ2-1
d_gene: NA
CDR3nt: TGCGCCAGCAGCTTGGACGGGACCGACGGAAGGGAGCAGTTCTTC
CDR3aa: CASSLDGTDGREQFF

abundance: NA
v_gene: TRBV19
len: 13
j_gene: TRBJ1-1
d_gene: NA
CDR3nt: TGTGCCAGTAGTATAGGTGTAGGCACTGAAGCTTTCTTT
CDR3aa: CASSIGVGTEAFF

abundance: many
v_gene: TRBV15
len: 14
j_gene: TRBJ2-7
d_gene: TRBD1
CDR3nt: TGTGCCACCAGCGGCCGGGACAGCCGATACGAGCAGTACTTC
CDR3aa: CATSGRDSRYEQYF

abundance: NA
v_gene: TRBV11-2
len: 17
j_gene: TRBJ2-3
d_gene: TRBD1
CDR3nt: TGTGCCAGCAGCTTAGGAGGGGGGACAGGGTCTACAGATACGCAGTATTTT
CDR3aa: CASSLGGGTGSTDTQYF

abundance: few
v_gene: TRBV30
len: 18
j_gene: TRBJ1-3
d_gene: TRBD1
CDR3nt: TGTGCCTGGAGTCGAGACAGGGACAATCGACCTTCTGGAAACACCATATATTTT
CDR3aa: CAWSRDRDNRPSGNTIYF

abundance: many
v_gene: TRBV15
len: 16
j_gene: TRBJ2-7
d_gene: NA
CDR3nt: TGTGCCACCAGCAGAGACCCAATAGGGAATTCCTACGAGCAGTACTTC
CDR3aa: CATSRDPIGNSYEQYF

abundance: NA
v_gene: TRBV4-1
len: 17
j_gene: TRBJ1-2
d_gene: TRBD1
CDR3nt: TGCGCCAGCAGCCAAGATAGTTTTGGACAGGGCGACTATGGCTACACCTTC
CDR3aa: CASSQDSFGQGDYGYTF

abundance: many
v_gene: TRBV28
len: 14
j_gene: TRBJ1-1
d_gene: TRBD1
CDR3nt: TGTGCCAGCTTAACCACAGGGACAGGGCTAAAAGCTTTCTTT
CDR3aa: CASLTTGTGLKAFF

abundance: NA
v_gene: TRBV11-2
len: 15
j_gene: TRBJ2-5
d_gene: NA
CDR3nt: TGTGCCAGCAGCCAGCGGGTGCCCGATGAGGGGACCCAGTACTTC
CDR3aa: CASSQRVPDEGTQYF

abundance: NA
v_gene: TRBV30
len: 13
j_gene: TRBJ2-2
d_gene: NA
CDR3nt: TGTGCCTGGAGTGTATCTGGGCCCGGGGAGCTGTTTTTT
CDR3aa: CAWSVSGPGELFF

abundance: many
v_gene: TRBV4-2
len: 12
j_gene: TRBJ2-2
d_gene: NA
CDR3nt: TGTGCCAGCAGCCAGAAATTCGGGGAGCTGTTTTTT
CDR3aa: CASSQKFGELFF

abundance: few
v_gene: TRBV6-5
len: 14
j_gene: TRBJ1-1
d_gene: NA
CDR3nt: TGTGCCAGCAGTTACGGCCGGGGGCTAACTGAAGCTTTCTTT
CDR3aa: CASSYGRGLTEAFF

abundance: many
v_gene: TRBV12-3/TRBV12-4
len: 13
j_gene: TRBJ2-3
d_gene: NA
CDR3nt: TGTGCCAGCAGTTTAGACGCCCCCCTGGTTGGGTATTTT
CDR3aa: CASSLDAPLVGYF

abundance: NA
v_gene: TRBV7-2
len: 14
j_gene: TRBJ2-5
d_gene: NA
CDR3nt: TGTGCCAGCAGCTTAGCGCGAGATCACGAGACCCAGTACTTC
CDR3aa: CASSLARDHETQYF

abundance: many
v_gene: TRBV24-1
len: 16
j_gene: TRBJ2-1
d_gene: TRBD1
CDR3nt: TGTGCCACCAGTGACCTCGACAGGGTGGCTGGCAATGAGCAGTTCTTC
CDR3aa: CATSDLDRVAGNEQFF

abundance: few
v_gene: TRBV18
len: 14
j_gene: TRBJ2-7
d_gene: TRBD1
CDR3nt: TGTGCCAGCTCACGAGAACAGGGGATCTACGAGCAGTACTTC
CDR3aa: CASSREQGIYEQYF

abundance: many
v_gene: TRBV12-3/TRBV12-4
len: 14
j_gene: TRBJ2-1
d_gene: NA
CDR3nt: TGTGCCAGCAGACGTTCACAGGGACCCAATGAGCAGTTCTTC
CDR3aa: CASRRSQGPNEQFF

abundance: few
v_gene: TRBV15
len: 17
j_gene: TRBJ2-7
d_gene: NA
CDR3nt: TGTGCCACCAGCAGGGGGTCCTTAGGGTCCACTTCCTACGAGCAGTACTTC
CDR3aa: CATSRGSLGSTSYEQYF

abundance: many
v_gene: TRBV29-1
len: 15
j_gene: TRBJ2-6
d_gene: NA
CDR3nt: TGCAGCGTTGAACAAGGGGGGTCGGGGGCCAACGTCCTGACTTTC
CDR3aa: CSVEQGGSGANVLTF

abundance: many
v_gene: TRBV20-1
len: 11
j_gene: TRBJ2-1
d_gene: NA
CDR3nt: TGCAGTGCCGGCGGGTCCAATGAGCAGTTCTTC
CDR3aa: CSAGGSNEQFF